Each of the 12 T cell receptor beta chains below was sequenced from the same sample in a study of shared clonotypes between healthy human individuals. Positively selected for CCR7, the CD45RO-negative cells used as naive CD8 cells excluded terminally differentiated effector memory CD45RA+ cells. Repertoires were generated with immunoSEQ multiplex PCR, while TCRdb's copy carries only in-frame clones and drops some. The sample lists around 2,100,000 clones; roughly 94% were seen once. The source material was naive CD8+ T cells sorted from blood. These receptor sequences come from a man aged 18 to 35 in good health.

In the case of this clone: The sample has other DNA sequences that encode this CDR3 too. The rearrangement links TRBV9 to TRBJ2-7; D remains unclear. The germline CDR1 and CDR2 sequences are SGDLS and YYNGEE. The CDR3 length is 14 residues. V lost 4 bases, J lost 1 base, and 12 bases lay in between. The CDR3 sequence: CASSLTGGSYEQYF. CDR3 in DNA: TGTGCCAGCAGCTTAACCGGTGGATCCTACGAGCAGTACTTC.

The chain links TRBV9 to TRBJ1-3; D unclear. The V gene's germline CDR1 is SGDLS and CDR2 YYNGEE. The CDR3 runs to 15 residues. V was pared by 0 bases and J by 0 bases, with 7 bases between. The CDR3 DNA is TGTGCCAGCAGCGTAGAGTTGAACTCTGGAAACACCATATATTTT. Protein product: CASSVELNSGNTIYF.

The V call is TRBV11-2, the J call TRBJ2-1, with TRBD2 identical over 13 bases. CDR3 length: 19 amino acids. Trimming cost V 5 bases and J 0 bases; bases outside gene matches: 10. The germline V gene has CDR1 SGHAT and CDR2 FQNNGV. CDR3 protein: CASSQGTSGMDGSYNEQFF. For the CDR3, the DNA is TGTGCCAGCAGCCAAGGGACTAGCGGGATGGATGGCTCCTACAATGAGCAGTTCTTC.

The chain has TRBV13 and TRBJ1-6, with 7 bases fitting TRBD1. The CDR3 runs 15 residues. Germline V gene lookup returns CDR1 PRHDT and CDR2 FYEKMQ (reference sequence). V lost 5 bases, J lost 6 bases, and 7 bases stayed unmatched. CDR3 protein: CASSEGTDFNSPLHF. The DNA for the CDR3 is TGTGCCAGCAGCGAAGGGACAGATTTTAATTCACCCCTCCACTTT.

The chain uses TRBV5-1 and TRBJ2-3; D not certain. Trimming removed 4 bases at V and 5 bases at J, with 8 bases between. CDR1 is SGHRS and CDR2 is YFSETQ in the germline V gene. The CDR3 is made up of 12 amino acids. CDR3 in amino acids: CASSPYGDTQYF. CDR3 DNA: TGCGCCAGCAGCCCTTATGGAGATACGCAGTATTTT.

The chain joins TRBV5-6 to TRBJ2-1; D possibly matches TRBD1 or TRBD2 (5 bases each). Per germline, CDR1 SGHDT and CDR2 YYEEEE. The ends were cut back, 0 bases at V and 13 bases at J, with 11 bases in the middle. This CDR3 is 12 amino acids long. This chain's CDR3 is CASSLGGSLQFF. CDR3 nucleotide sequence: TGTGCCAGCAGCTTGGGGGGGTCCCTCCAGTTCTTC.

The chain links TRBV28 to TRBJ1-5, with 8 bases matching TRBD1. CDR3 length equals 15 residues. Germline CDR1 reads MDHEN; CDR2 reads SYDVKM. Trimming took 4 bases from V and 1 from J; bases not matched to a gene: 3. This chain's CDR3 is CASSWTGISNQPQHF. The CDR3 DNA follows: TGTGCCAGCAGTTGGACAGGGATAAGCAATCAGCCCCAGCATTTT.

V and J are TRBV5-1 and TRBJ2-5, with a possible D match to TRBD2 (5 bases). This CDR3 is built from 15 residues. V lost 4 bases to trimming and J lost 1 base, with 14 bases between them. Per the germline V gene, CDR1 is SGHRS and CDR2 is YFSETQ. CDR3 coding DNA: TGCGCCAGCAGCAGGCTAGCAAGGCCCCAAGAGACCCAGTACTTC. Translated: CASSRLARPQETQYF.

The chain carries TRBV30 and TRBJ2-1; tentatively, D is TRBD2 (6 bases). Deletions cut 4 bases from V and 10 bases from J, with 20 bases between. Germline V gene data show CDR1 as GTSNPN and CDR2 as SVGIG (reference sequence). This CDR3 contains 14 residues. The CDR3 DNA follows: TGTGCCTGGAACTGGGCGGGAACCCCGGGCGAGCAGTTCTTC. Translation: CAWNWAGTPGEQFF.

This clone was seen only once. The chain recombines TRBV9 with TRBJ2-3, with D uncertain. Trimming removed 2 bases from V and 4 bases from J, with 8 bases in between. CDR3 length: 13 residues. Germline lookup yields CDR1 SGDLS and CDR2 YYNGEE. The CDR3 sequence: CASSVPPADTQYF. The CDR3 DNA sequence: TGTGCCAGCAGCGTCCCGCCGGCAGATACGCAGTATTTT.

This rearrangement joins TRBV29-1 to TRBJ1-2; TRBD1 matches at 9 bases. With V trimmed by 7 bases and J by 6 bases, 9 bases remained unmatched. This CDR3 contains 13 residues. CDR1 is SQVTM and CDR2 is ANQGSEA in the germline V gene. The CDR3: CSAEAGTGNGYTF. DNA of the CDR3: TGCAGCGCAGAGGCCGGGACAGGGAATGGCTACACCTTC. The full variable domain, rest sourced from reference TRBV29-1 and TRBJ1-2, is SAVISQKPSRDICQRGTSLTIQCQVDSQVTMMFWYRQQPGQSLTLIATANQGSEATYESGFVIDKFPISRPNLTFSTLTVSNMSPEDSSIYLCSAEAGTGNGYTFGSGTRLTVV.

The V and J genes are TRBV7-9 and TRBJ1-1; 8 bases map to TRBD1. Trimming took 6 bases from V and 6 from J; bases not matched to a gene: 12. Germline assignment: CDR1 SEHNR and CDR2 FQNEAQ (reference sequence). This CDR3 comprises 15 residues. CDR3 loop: CASRSPPSRGPEAFF. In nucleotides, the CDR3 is TGTGCCAGCAGGTCTCCGCCGAGCAGGGGGCCTGAAGCTTTCTTT.